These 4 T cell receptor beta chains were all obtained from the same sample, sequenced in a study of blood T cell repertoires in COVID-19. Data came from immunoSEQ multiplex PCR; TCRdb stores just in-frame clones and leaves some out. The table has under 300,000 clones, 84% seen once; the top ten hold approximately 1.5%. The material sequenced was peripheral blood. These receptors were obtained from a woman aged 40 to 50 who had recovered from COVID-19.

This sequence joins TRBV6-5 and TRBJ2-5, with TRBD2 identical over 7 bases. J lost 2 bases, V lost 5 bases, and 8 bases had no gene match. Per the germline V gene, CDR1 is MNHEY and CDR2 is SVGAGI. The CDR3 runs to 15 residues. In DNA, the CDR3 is TGTGCCAGCAGTCAGCTTGGAGCGGGGCAAGAGACCCAGTACTTC. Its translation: CASSQLGAGQETQYF.

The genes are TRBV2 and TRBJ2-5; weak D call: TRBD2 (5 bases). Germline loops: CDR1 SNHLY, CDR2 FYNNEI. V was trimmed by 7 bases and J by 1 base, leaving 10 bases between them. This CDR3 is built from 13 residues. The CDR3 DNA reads TGTGCCAGCATGCGGGCGGTCCAAGAGACCCAGTACTTC. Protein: CASMRAVQETQYF.

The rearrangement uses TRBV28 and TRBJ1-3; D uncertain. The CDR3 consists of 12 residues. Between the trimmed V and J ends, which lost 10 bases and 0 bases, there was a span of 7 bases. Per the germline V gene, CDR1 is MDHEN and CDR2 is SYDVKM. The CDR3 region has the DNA TGTGCCACCACAGCCTCTGGAAACACCATATATTTT. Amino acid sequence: CATTASGNTIYF.

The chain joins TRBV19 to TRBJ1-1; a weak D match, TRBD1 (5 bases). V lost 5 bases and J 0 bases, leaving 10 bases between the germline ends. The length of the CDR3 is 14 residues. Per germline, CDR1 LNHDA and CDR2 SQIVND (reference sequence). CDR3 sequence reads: CASSPGLMNTEAFF. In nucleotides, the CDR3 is TGTGCCAGTAGTCCAGGGCTCATGAACACTGAAGCTTTCTTT.